This T cell receptor (beta chain) is from a study of cytomegalovirus exposure and HLA in healthy donors. Findings of the study overall: Researchers counted 164 TCR beta chains as cytomegalovirus-associated. The TCR clusters that emerged in the first cohort tended, a later analysis found, to co-occur in the 120 validation repertoires.

TCRdb's table, derived via immunoSEQ multiplex PCR, lists solely in-frame clones and lacks some. Among tens of thousands of clones listed, around nine tenths were seen once. Among the 110 or so subjects of the validation cohort, separate from the approximately 670-subject first cohort, were the donors. With respect to this clone: What it binds is unknown.

Germline values: CDR1 SGHRS, CDR2 YFSETQ. The CDR3 consists of 17 residues. Trimming removed 4 bases from V and 10 bases from J; junction bases left unmatched: 14. The TCR was taken from a man aged 18 to 29 in good health and CMV-seronegative. The chain links TRBV5-1 to TRBJ2-1; 13 positions match TRBD2. The sample comprised PBMCs. The CDR3 sequence: CASSRQRTSGRAGEQFF. The CDR3, as DNA: TGCGCCAGCAGCCGTCAGAGAACTAGCGGGAGGGCCGGGGAGCAGTTCTTC.